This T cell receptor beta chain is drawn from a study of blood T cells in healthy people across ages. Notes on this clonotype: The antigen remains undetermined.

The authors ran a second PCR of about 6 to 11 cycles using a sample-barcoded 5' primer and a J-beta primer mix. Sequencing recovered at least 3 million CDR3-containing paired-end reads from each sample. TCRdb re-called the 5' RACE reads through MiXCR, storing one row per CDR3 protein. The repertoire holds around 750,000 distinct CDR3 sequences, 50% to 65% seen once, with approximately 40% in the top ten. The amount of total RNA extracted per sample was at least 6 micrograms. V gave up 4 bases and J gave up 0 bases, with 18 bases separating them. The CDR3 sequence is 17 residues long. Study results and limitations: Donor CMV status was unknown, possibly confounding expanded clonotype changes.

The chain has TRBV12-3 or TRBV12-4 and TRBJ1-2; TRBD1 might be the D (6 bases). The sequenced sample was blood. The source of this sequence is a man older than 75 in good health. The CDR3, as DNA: TGTGCCAGCAGTTGGCAAAAGGACAGACACACTAACTATGGCTACACCTTC. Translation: CASSWQKDRHTNYGYTF.